Listed below are T cell receptor beta chains from one sample, sequenced in a study of T cell clones after liver transplantation. The data were produced by immunoSEQ multiplex PCR, yet TCRdb's version contains in-frame clones alone and is incomplete. The data show 50,000 or so clones, with 70% to 75% seen just once and 9.9% held by the top ten. This specimen was CD4+ T cells from blood, taken roughly 55 months after liver transplant. These receptor sequences come from a human patient who received a liver transplant. Some T cells may trace back to the graft donor. Both conserved end residues are part of each CDR3. D genes are given only for firm matches. Clone size appears in some rows only: once, few, many, or a class for an expanded clone.

>TRBV28|TRBJ1-5|TRBD1|once
CASSLIGGAMANQPQHF
TGTGCCAGCAGTTTAATAGGGGGCGCGATGGCCAATCAGCCCCAGCATTTT
>TRBV6-1|TRBJ1-4|TRBD1|.
CASSPRTGEKLFF
TGTGCCAGCAGTCCTCGGACAGGTGAAAAACTGTTTTTT
>TRBV7-6|TRBJ1-6|TRBD1|.
CASSLGTGESPLHF
TGTGCCAGCAGCTTAGGGACAGGGGAATCACCCCTCCACTTT
>TRBV19|TRBJ1-5|.|once
CASSIQNQPQHF
TGTGCCAGTAGTATACAGAATCAGCCCCAGCATTTT
>TRBV13|TRBJ2-7|.|.
CAASGQGRDEQYF
TGTGCCGCCTCTGGGCAGGGTAGGGACGAGCAGTACTTC
>TRBV10-3|TRBJ1-1|.|.
CATYSGTGNTEAFF
TGTGCCACCTACTCCGGGACGGGAAACACTGAAGCTTTCTTT
>TRBV7-3|TRBJ2-1|TRBD1|.
CASSFLQGSYNEQFF
TGTGCCAGCAGCTTCCTACAGGGGTCCTACAATGAGCAGTTCTTC
>TRBV12-5|TRBJ2-1|.|.
CASASIREEQFF
TGTGCTAGTGCCTCAATCCGGGAAGAGCAGTTCTTC
>TRBV28|TRBJ1-3|.|.
CASSLAGNTIYF
TGTGCCAGCAGTTTAGCGGGAAACACCATATATTTT
>TRBV28|TRBJ2-5|.|.
CASSPAEGGQETQYF
TGTGCCAGCAGCCCGGCAGAGGGGGGCCAAGAGACCCAGTACTTC
>TRBV7-9|TRBJ2-3|.|once
CASRRTGGDTQYF
TGTGCCAGCAGAAGGACTGGAGGGGATACGCAGTATTTT
>TRBV7-2|TRBJ1-1|.|.
CASSLQENTEAFF
TGTGCCAGCAGCTTACAGGAGAACACTGAAGCTTTCTTT
>TRBV7-2|TRBJ1-1|TRBD1|.
CASSLGRTGGGTEAFF
TGTGCCAGCAGCCTAGGACGGACAGGGGGCGGGACTGAAGCTTTCTTT
>TRBV7-2|TRBJ1-1|.|.
CASSLVSGGGTEAFF
TGTGCCAGCAGCTTAGTTTCGGGGGGCGGCACTGAAGCTTTCTTT
>TRBV13|TRBJ1-6|.|.
CASSPDRNSPLHF
TGTGCCAGCAGCCCAGACAGGAATTCACCCCTCCACTTT
>TRBV19|TRBJ2-7|TRBD1|.
CASSVRQGYEQYF
TGTGCCAGTAGTGTTCGACAGGGCTACGAGCAGTACTTC
>TRBV2|TRBJ2-2|.|.
CASKPTVANTGELFF
TGTGCCAGCAAGCCGACAGTAGCGAACACCGGGGAGCTGTTTTTT
>TRBV11-2|TRBJ2-3|.|.
CASSLRNDADTQYF
TGTGCCAGCAGCTTAAGAAACGATGCAGATACGCAGTATTTT
>TRBV5-8|TRBJ2-7|TRBD2|.
CASSLEGGGASYEQYF
TGTGCCAGCAGCTTGGAAGGCGGGGGGGCCTCCTACGAGCAGTACTTC
>TRBV30|TRBJ1-6|.|.
CAWSGPGSAYNSPLHF
TGTGCCTGGAGTGGGCCGGGCTCGGCATATAATTCACCCCTCCACTTT
>TRBV7-3|TRBJ2-3|TRBD1|.
CASSLGQGLTDTQYF
TGTGCCAGCAGTCTTGGACAGGGGCTCACAGATACGCAGTATTTT
>TRBV6-6|TRBJ1-1|.|.
CASSYDPQNTEAFF
TGTGCCAGCAGTTACGATCCGCAGAACACTGAAGCTTTCTTT
>TRBV6-5|TRBJ1-1|TRBD1|.
CASRGQGAGTEAFF
TGTGCCAGCAGAGGACAGGGGGCAGGGACTGAAGCTTTCTTT
>TRBV9|TRBJ2-3|.|.
CASSVRQGIADTQYF
TGTGCCAGCAGCGTCCGGCAGGGTATCGCAGATACGCAGTATTTT
>TRBV4-2|TRBJ2-1|.|.
CASSRDTRYNEQFF
TGTGCCAGCAGCCGGGACACACGTTACAATGAGCAGTTCTTC
>TRBV5-1|TRBJ1-1|TRBD1|.
CASSSRAGQATEAFF
TGCGCCAGCAGCTCTCGCGCGGGACAGGCCACTGAAGCTTTCTTT
>TRBV2|TRBJ2-7|.|medium-sized
CASSETRVLSYEQYF
TGTGCCAGCAGTGAGACCCGGGTATTATCCTACGAGCAGTACTTC
>TRBV10-3|TRBJ1-6|.|.
CAISGSSTLPGRSNSPLHF
TGTGCCATCAGCGGATCATCTACCCTCCCGGGACGGTCAAATTCACCCCTCCACTTT
>TRBV19|TRBJ1-3|.|.
CASSAGPQIGNTIYF
TGTGCCAGTAGTGCGGGACCTCAGATTGGAAACACCATATATTTT
>TRBV4-1|TRBJ2-7|.|.
CASSQPWTGFYEQYF
TGCGCCAGCAGCCAACCGTGGACGGGATTCTACGAGCAGTACTTC
>TRBV7-2|TRBJ2-5|.|.
CASSFRDGKETQYF
TGTGCCAGCAGCTTCCGGGACGGGAAAGAGACCCAGTACTTC
>TRBV6-1|TRBJ2-7|TRBD1|.
CASSEGQGAWDYEQYF
TGTGCCAGCAGTGAAGGACAGGGGGCATGGGACTACGAGCAGTACTTC
>TRBV28|TRBJ1-2|.|once
CASSLLKGYGYTF
TGTGCCAGCAGTTTACTAAAGGGGTATGGCTACACCTTC
>TRBV28|TRBJ1-2|.|.
CASSLFSGAGGYTF
TGTGCCAGCAGTTTATTTTCAGGTGCCGGTGGCTACACCTTC
>TRBV5-6|TRBJ1-3|TRBD1|few
CASSPTGGTGNTIYF
TGTGCCAGCAGCCCAACAGGGGGCACTGGAAACACCATATATTTT
>TRBV18|TRBJ1-2|.|.
CASSPKQGEYGYTF
TGTGCCAGCTCACCGAAACAGGGTGAATACGGCTACACCTTC
>TRBV5-1|TRBJ1-4|TRBD1|.
CASSTGTATNEKLFF
TGCGCCAGCAGCACAGGGACAGCAACTAATGAAAAACTGTTTTTT
>TRBV6-1|TRBJ1-6|TRBD1|.
CASSATGFQSPLHF
TGTGCCAGCAGCGCGACAGGGTTTCAGTCACCCCTCCACTTT
>TRBV28|TRBJ1-5|TRBD1|few
CATSTGWNQPQHF
TGTGCCACCTCGACAGGGTGGAATCAGCCCCAGCATTTT
>TRBV5-6|TRBJ1-1|.|.
CASSFRTSSSYTEAFF
TGTGCCAGCAGCTTCAGGACCTCATCTTCCTACACTGAAGCTTTCTTT
>TRBV7-8|TRBJ1-6|TRBD1|.
CASSGTGFSPLHF
TGTGCCAGCAGCGGGACAGGGTTTTCACCCCTCCACTTT
>TRBV28|TRBJ1-2|.|.
CASSHSVYGYTF
TGTGCCAGCAGTCATTCAGTCTATGGCTACACCTTC
>TRBV28|TRBJ2-7|.|.
CASSLALGQYF
TGTGCCAGCAGTTTAGCCCTGGGGCAGTACTTC
>TRBV9|TRBJ2-2|.|.
CASSPRNTLTGELFF
TGTGCCAGCAGCCCCCGGAACACCCTTACCGGGGAGCTGTTTTTT
>TRBV19|TRBJ2-3|.|.
CASSIFDRGTDTQYF
TGTGCCAGTAGTATTTTCGACCGAGGCACAGATACGCAGTATTTT
>TRBV19|TRBJ2-6|TRBD1|.
CATALTGTGVLSGANVLTF
TGTGCCACCGCCCTCACCGGGACAGGGGTTTTGTCTGGGGCCAACGTCCTGACTTTC
>TRBV5-6|TRBJ1-4|.|.
CASRLTGVRRATNEKLFF
TGTGCCAGCAGATTAACCGGGGTTCGGCGAGCAACTAATGAAAAACTGTTTTTT